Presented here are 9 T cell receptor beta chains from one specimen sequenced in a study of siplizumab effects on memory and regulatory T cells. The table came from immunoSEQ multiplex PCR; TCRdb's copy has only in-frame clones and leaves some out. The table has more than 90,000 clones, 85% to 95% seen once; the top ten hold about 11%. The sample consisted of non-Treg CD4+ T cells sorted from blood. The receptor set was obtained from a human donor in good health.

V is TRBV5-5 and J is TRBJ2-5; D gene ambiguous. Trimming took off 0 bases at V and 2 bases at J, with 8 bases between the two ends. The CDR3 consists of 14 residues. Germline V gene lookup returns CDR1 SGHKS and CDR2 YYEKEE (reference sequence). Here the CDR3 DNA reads TGTGCCAGCAGCTTGGAGTCGCAACAAGAGACCCAGTACTTC. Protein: CASSLESQQETQYF.

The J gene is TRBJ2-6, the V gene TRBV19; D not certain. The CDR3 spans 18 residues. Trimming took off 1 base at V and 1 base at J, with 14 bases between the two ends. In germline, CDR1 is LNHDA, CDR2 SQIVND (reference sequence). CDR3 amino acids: CASSIGPGSVSGANVLTF. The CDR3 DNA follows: TGTGCCAGTAGTATAGGGCCCGGGTCGGTGTCTGGGGCCAACGTCCTGACTTTC. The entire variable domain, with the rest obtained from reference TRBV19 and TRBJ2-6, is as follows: DGGITQSPKYLFRKEGQNVTLSCEQNLNHDAMYWYRQDPGQGLRLIYYSQIVNDFQKGDIAEGYSVSREKKESFPLTVTSAQKNPTAFYLCASSIGPGSVSGANVLTFGAGSRLTVL.

Here the CDR3 DNA reads TGTGCCAGCAGTTCCACGCCCGTCGAGCAGTACTTC. It specifies CASSSTPVEQYF. This sequence joins TRBV7-2 and TRBJ2-7; no clear D gene. The germline CDR1 and CDR2 sequences are SGHTA and FQGNSA. The CDR3 consists of 12 residues. The V end was cut by 6 bases, the J end by 6 bases, with 12 bases between.

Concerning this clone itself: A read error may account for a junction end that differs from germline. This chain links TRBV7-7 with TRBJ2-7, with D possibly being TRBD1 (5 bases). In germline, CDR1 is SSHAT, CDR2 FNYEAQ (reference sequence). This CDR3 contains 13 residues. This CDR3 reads CASSLDSSYEQYF. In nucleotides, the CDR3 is TGTGCTAGCAGCTTAGACAGCTCCTACGAGCAGTACTTC.

CDR3 nucleotide sequence: TGTGCCAGCTCGCCTACGACGGGACAGTCATTTGAAAAACTGTTTTTT. Protein sequence: CASSPTTGQSFEKLFF. The genes are TRBV18 and TRBJ1-4; 7 bases are shared with TRBD1. V shed 6 bases and J 7 bases; nucleotides not matched to a gene: 14. The length of the CDR3 is 16 residues. Germline V gives CDR1 KGHSH, CDR2 LQKENI.

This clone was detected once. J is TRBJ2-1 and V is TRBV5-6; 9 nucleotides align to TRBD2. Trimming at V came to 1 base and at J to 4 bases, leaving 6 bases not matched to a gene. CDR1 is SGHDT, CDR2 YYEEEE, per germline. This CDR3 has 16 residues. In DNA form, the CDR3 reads TGTGCCAGCAGCTTGAGACTAGCGGCTTCATACAATGAGCAGTTCTTC. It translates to CASSLRLAASYNEQFF.

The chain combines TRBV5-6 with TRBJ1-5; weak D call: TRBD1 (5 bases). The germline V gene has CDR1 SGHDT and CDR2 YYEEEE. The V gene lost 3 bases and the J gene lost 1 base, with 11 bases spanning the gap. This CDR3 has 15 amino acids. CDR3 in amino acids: CASSSGLRSNQPQHF. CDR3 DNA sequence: TGTGCCAGCAGCTCGGGGCTTCGGAGCAATCAGCCCCAGCATTTT.

This CDR3 is CASSILGEAYGYTF. In DNA form, the CDR3 reads TGTGCCAGTAGTATACTTGGGGAGGCCTATGGCTACACCTTC. This chain joins TRBV19 and TRBJ1-2; D not certain. Germline V gene sequence: CDR1 LNHDA, CDR2 SQIVND (reference sequence). Trimming took 2 bases from V and 4 from J, leaving 11 bases between them. The CDR3 runs to 14 residues.

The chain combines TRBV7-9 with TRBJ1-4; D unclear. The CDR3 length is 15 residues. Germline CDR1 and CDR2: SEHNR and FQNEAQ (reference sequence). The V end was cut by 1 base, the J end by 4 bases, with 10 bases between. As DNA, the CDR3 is TGTGCCAGCAGCTTAGTATCGGCGGATAATGAAAAACTGTTTTTT. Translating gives CASSLVSADNEKLFF.